The 20 T cell receptor beta chains reported below all come from one sample, sequenced in a study of vaccination effects on CD4 cells after COVID-19. Antigen-specific CD4+ T cells were first expanded with viral peptide pools by the ViraFEST assay and only then sequenced. Once cultured for approximately ten days, the cells underwent separation to obtain CD4+ T cells. Vaccinated participants had no history of SARS-CoV-2 infection and tested negative for nucleocapsid antibodies. No cognate antigen is known for these TCRs. Measured with immunoSEQ multiplex PCR; TCRdb has only the in-frame clones, and not every one. Of approximately 22,000 clones in the sample, around 79% were seen once. The source material was CD4+ T cells from PBMCs cultured with HCoV-NL63 spike peptides, sampled before COVID-19 vaccination. The receptors originated from a human donor who received a COVID-19 vaccine.

The V gene is TRBV7-2, the J gene TRBJ1-2; possibly TRBD1 for D (6 bases). Germline loops: CDR1 SGHTA, CDR2 FQGNSA. Trimming shortened V by 7 bases and J by 8 bases, and 17 bases separated the two germline ends. This CDR3 is built from 13 residues. Written as DNA, the CDR3 is TGTGCCAGCACCTCGGGACAAAATGGAGGCTACACCTTC. As protein: CASTSGQNGGYTF.

The chain combines TRBV21-1 with TRBJ2-7; the table's D call, TRBD1, has no DNA check behind it. TRBV21-1 is given as a pseudogene. This CDR3 is 14 amino acids long. The CDR3 bases are TGTGCCAGCAGCAGGCGGGACAGGTCTTACGAGCAGTACTTC. It yields the protein CASSRRDRSYEQYF.

V and J are TRBV6-1 and TRBJ1-2; perhaps TRBD1 as D (5 bases). V lost 4 bases to trimming and J lost 4 bases, with 22 bases between them. The germline V gene has CDR1 MNHNS and CDR2 SASEGT. The CDR3 has 17 residues. The CDR3 bases are TGTGCCAGCAGTGGGCCGGGGGGGACGCACCCCCTCTATGGCTACACCTTC. It is translated as CASSGPGGTHPLYGYTF.

The chain couples TRBV6-5 to TRBJ1-1; D may be TRBD1 (5 bases). This CDR3 has 14 residues. V lost 2 bases to trimming and J lost 1 base, with 8 bases between them. The germline V gene has CDR1 MNHEY and CDR2 SVGAGI. CDR3 sequence: CASSYIGTNTEAFF. The CDR3 coding sequence is TGTGCCAGCAGTTACATCGGGACGAACACTGAAGCTTTCTTT.

This clone was found once. The rearrangement joins TRBV5-1 to TRBJ1-6, with D perhaps matching TRBD1 (5 bases). CDR1 and CDR2 from the germline V gene are SGHRS and YFSETQ. V was cut by 4 bases and J by 0 bases, with 20 bases left in between. This CDR3 spans 19 amino acids. The CDR3 bases are TGCGCCAGCAGCCGAACGGGCCTGCGGGGGAGCTCCTATAATTCACCCCTCCACTTT. As protein: CASSRTGLRGSSYNSPLHF.

The V gene is TRBV7-9, the J gene TRBJ2-5, with TRBD2 matching 14 bases. Germline V gene lookup returns CDR1 SEHNR and CDR2 FQNEAQ (reference sequence). V gave up 4 bases and J gave up 4 bases; unmatched junction bases: 11. CDR3 length equals 18 residues. As DNA, the CDR3 is TGTGCCAGCAGCTCAGGGGGACTAGCGGGAGTAAGGATAGAGACCCAGTACTTC. Encoded protein: CASSSGGLAGVRIETQYF.

The chain has TRBV7-2 and TRBJ2-1; TRBD2 aligns across 11 bases. V gave up 5 bases and J gave up 8 bases; unmatched junction bases: 11. The CDR3 spans 16 residues. Germline CDR1 reads SGHTA; CDR2 reads FQGNSA. CDR3 DNA: TGTGCCAGCAGCCCGTCCTTAGCGGGAGGGATGTATGAGCAGTTCTTC. Protein: CASSPSLAGGMYEQFF.

This clone has more than one count but fewer than ten. The J gene is TRBJ2-2, the V gene TRBV18; D is ambiguous. CDR1 and CDR2 (germline): KGHSH, LQKENI. CDR3 length equals 13 residues. V was cut by 5 bases and J by 5 bases, with 9 bases left in between. The CDR3 coding sequence is TGTGCCAGCTCATCAGACATGACCGGGGAGCTGTTTTTT. It codes for CASSSDMTGELFF.

This sequence joins TRBV27 and TRBJ1-5, with D unresolved. The length of the CDR3 is 14 residues. V was trimmed by 2 bases and J by 1 base, leaving 6 bases between them. Germline loops: CDR1 MNHEY, CDR2 SMNVEV (reference sequence). CDR3 DNA: TGTGCCAGCAGTTTAGGGTGGAGCAATCAGCCCCAGCATTTT. Protein product: CASSLGWSNQPQHF.

This chain connects TRBV5-4 to TRBJ1-1; tentatively, D is TRBD1 (6 bases). The V end was cut by 4 bases, the J end by 5 bases, with 12 bases between. CDR1 and CDR2 (germline): SGHNT, YYREEE (reference sequence). The CDR3 has 13 residues. The CDR3: CASSPGQPTEAFF. DNA of the CDR3: TGTGCCAGCAGCCCCGGACAGCCGACTGAAGCTTTCTTT.

The chain employs TRBV7-2 and TRBJ2-3, with TRBD2 matching 9 bases. V gave up 1 base and J gave up 1 base; unmatched junction bases: 0. The CDR3 runs 15 residues. The germline V gene has CDR1 SGHTA and CDR2 FQGNSA. Here the CDR3 DNA reads TGTGCCAGCAGCTTAGGCGGGGGGGGCACAGATACGCAGTATTTT. This gives the protein CASSLGGGGTDTQYF.

The rearrangement links TRBV14 to TRBJ2-3; no clear D. CDR3 length equals 14 residues. Trimming cost V 6 bases and J 0 bases, with 10 bases left between them. From germline, CDR1 is SGHDN and CDR2 FVKESK. The CDR3, as DNA: TGTGCCAGCAGTATCCTTTCTAGCACAGATACGCAGTATTTT. It specifies CASSILSSTDTQYF. The full variable domain, with the rest looked up from reference TRBV14 and TRBJ2-3, is EAGVTQFPSHSVIEKGQTVTLRCDPISGHDNLYWYRRVMGKEIKFLLHFVKESKQDESGMPNNRFLAERTGGTYSTLKVQPAELEDSGVYFCASSILSSTDTQYFGPGTRLTVL.

The chain links TRBV3-1 (or the pseudogene TRBV3-2) to TRBJ2-2, with 8 nucleotides matching TRBD1. Germline CDR1 reads LGHDT; CDR2 reads YNNKEL (reference sequence). CDR3 length: 15 amino acids. With V trimmed by 4 bases and J by 3 bases, 4 bases remained unmatched. The CDR3 DNA sequence: TGTGCCAGCAGCCTTAGACAGGGGTACACCGGGGAGCTGTTTTTT. Translating gives CASSLRQGYTGELFF.

The table lists this clone with a count of one. J is TRBJ2-4 and V is TRBV11-2; maybe TRBD1 (6 bases). CDR3 length: 15 residues. V lost 6 bases, J lost 4 bases, and 16 bases lay in between. The germline V gene encodes CDR1 SGHAT and CDR2 FQNNGV. CDR3 in DNA: TGTGCCAGCAGGACCCTCAGGGGATCAAAAAACATTCAGTACTTC. It is translated as CASRTLRGSKNIQYF.

The CDR3 protein is CASSEGVYKNIQYF. The CDR3 DNA follows: TGTGCCAGCAGTGAAGGGGTGTACAAAAACATTCAGTACTTC. The chain couples TRBV2 to TRBJ2-4; D is ambiguous. CDR1 is SNHLY, CDR2 FYNNEI, per germline. Deletions cut 1 base from V and 3 bases from J, with 7 bases between. The CDR3 runs to 14 residues.

This chain links TRBV19 with TRBJ1-6; a possible D gene is TRBD1 (5 bases). This CDR3 contains 17 residues. With 5 bases removed from V and 0 bases from J, the gap between germline ends came to 14 bases. CDR1 LNHDA and CDR2 SQIVND come from the germline V gene (reference sequence). Written as DNA, the CDR3 is TGTGCCAGTAGTTCCAGGGAGTACTCCTCCTATAATTCACCCCTCCACTTT. Its translation: CASSSREYSSYNSPLHF.

V usage is TRBV5-1 and J usage is TRBJ2-7; D unclear. Trimming took off 4 bases at V and 0 bases at J, with 2 bases between the two ends. CDR1 is SGHRS and CDR2 is YFSETQ in the germline V gene. This CDR3 contains 11 residues. In DNA form, the CDR3 reads TGCGCCAGCAGCCGCTCCTACGAGCAGTACTTC. Amino acids: CASSRSYEQYF.

This chain links TRBV28 with TRBJ2-4, with no clear D. This CDR3 has 11 amino acids. Germline loops: CDR1 MDHEN, CDR2 SYDVKM. V lost 8 bases to trimming and J lost 5 bases, with 7 bases between them. CDR3 residues: CASLSENIQYF. CDR3 in DNA: TGTGCCAGCCTCTCCGAAAACATTCAGTACTTC. The full variable domain, in which reference TRBV28 and TRBJ2-4 provide the parts outside the CDR3, is DVKVTQSSRYLVKRTGEKVFLECVQDMDHENMFWYRQDPGLGLRLIYFSYDVKMKEKGDIPEGYSVSREKKERFSLILESASTNQTSMYLCASLSENIQYFGAGTRLSVL.

The V call is TRBV7-2, the J call TRBJ2-7, with no clear D. V lost 5 bases to trimming and J lost 6 bases, with 11 bases between them. The CDR3 runs 12 residues. Germline CDR1 is SGHTA and CDR2 is FQGNSA. The CDR3 bases are TGTGCCAGCAGCCAACAAGGTGGCGAGCAGTACTTC. This gives the protein CASSQQGGEQYF.

This chain joins TRBV7-2 and TRBJ1-2; 8 bases map to TRBD1. The CDR3 extends over 15 amino acids. The ends lost 5 bases at V and 4 bases at J; junction bases unmatched: 9. Germline V gene data show CDR1 as SGHTA and CDR2 as FQGNSA. CDR3 bases: TGTGCCAGCAGCCCAAAGACAGGGGCCAGCTATGGCTACACCTTC. Its protein product is CASSPKTGASYGYTF. Looking up the rest from reference TRBV7-2 and TRBJ1-2 gives the full variable domain: GAGVSQSPSNKVTEKGKDVELRCDPISGHTALYWYRQSLGQGLEFLIYFQGNSAPDKSGLPSDRFSAERTGGSVSTLTIQRTQQEDSAVYLCASSPKTGASYGYTFGSGTRLTVV.